Many counts were recorded for the clone carrying this T cell receptor beta chain. These data belong to a study of T cells in Graves' hyperthyroidism and ophthalmopathy. Study context: Staff took peripheral blood when the initial diagnosis was made, before any treatment began.

Amplification yielded TCR beta CDR3 regions, with RNA transcripts as the source. TCR CDR3 regions were first amplified by RT-PCR with HTBI primers. TCRdb re-analysed the multiplex PCR reads in MiXCR, keeping a single row per CDR3 protein. The repertoire consists of hundreds of thousands of distinct CDR3 sequences, with roughly 14% occurring once and the leading ten covering roughly an eighth. The germline V gene encodes CDR1 SGHRS and CDR2 YFSETQ. The CDR3 contains 17 residues. The V gene lost 0 bases and the J gene lost 3 bases, with 15 bases spanning the gap. Disease lasting under 3 months, a NOSPECS grade of at least 4, and a Clinical Activity Score of at least 3 were features of the ophthalmopathy patients. Exclusions: uncontrolled infection, other autoimmune disease, pregnancy, lactation. Clinical symptoms, serum thyroxine and TRAb, thyroid ultrasound and orbital computed tomography were used for the diagnoses.

This chain connects TRBV5-1 to TRBJ2-2, with D tentatively TRBD1 or TRBD2 (7 bases each). Sequences were obtained from blood. The sequence derives from a woman aged 45-65 years with Graves' ophthalmopathy. For the CDR3, the DNA is TGCGCCAGCAGCTTGGAGCCAGGGGGGGTACACACCGGGGAGCTGTTTTTT. Its protein product is CASSLEPGGVHTGELFF.